This entry lists 27 T cell receptor beta chains sequenced from one sample in a study of T cells in narcolepsy. The table came from immunoSEQ multiplex PCR; TCRdb's copy has only in-frame clones and leaves some out. The repertoire holds under 40,000 clones, 84% seen once, with roughly 1.3% in the top ten. Source material: CD45RA- memory CD4+ T cells from PBMCs. Source of these receptors: a human donor with narcolepsy.

Judged by abundance, this clone is medium-sized. The gene calls are TRBV2 and TRBJ1-3; D unclear. CDR1 is SNHLY and CDR2 is FYNNEI in the germline V gene. Trimming stripped 5 bases from V and 8 bases from J, with 16 bases between. This CDR3 region has 14 residues. The CDR3 is CASSPRPNGDTIYF. The CDR3 DNA reads as TGTGCCAGCAGTCCGAGGCCGAACGGAGACACCATATATTTT.

This clone was counted only a few times. V gene TRBV6-4 combines with J gene TRBJ1-6; D unclear. With 6 bases removed from V and 7 bases from J, the gap between germline ends came to 13 bases. Per germline, CDR1 MRHNA and CDR2 SNTAGT. The CDR3 is made up of 14 amino acids. CDR3 loop: CASRPGPLNSPLHF. CDR3 nucleotide sequence: TGTGCCAGCAGGCCGGGTCCGCTAAATTCACCCCTCCACTTT.

V is TRBV6-6 and J is TRBJ1-5, with TRBD1 matching 10 bases. Germline trimming cut 10 bases from V and 4 bases from J; bases unmatched to any gene: 4. CDR3 length equals 13 residues. Germline-derived CDR1 and CDR2 are MNHNY and SVGAGI (reference sequence). The CDR3 coding sequence is TGTGCCACCCGGGACAGGGGAAATCAGCCCCAGCATTTT. It codes for CATRDRGNQPQHF.

The chain uses TRBV15 and TRBJ2-5; a possible D gene is TRBD1 (6 bases). Germline lookup yields CDR1 LNHNV and CDR2 YYDKDF (reference sequence). Trimming removed 2 bases from V and 0 bases from J, with 10 bases in between. The CDR3 loop spans 15 amino acids. CDR3 coding DNA: TGTGCCACCAGCAGACAAGGACAGTACCAAGAGACCCAGTACTTC. Amino acids: CATSRQGQYQETQYF.

This clone was counted a single time. The gene calls are TRBV10-2 and TRBJ1-6, with D perhaps TRBD1 (6 bases). Germline loops: CDR1 WSHSY, CDR2 SAAADI. Between the trimmed V and J ends, which lost 2 bases and 9 bases, there was a span of 11 bases. This CDR3 contains 14 residues. The CDR3 is CASSETQGSSPLHF. CDR3 DNA sequence: TGCGCCAGCAGTGAGACCCAGGGGAGTTCACCCCTCCACTTT.

The chain combines TRBV7-2 with TRBJ2-1; 12 bases match TRBD2. The V and J ends lost 4 bases and 13 bases, in that order; junction bases with no gene match: 2. Per germline, CDR1 SGHTA and CDR2 FQGNSA. The length of the CDR3 is 12 residues. The CDR3 protein is CASSSSGGAQFF. The CDR3 DNA is TGTGCCAGCAGCTCTAGCGGGGGGGCTCAGTTCTTC.

The chain couples TRBV5-6 to TRBJ1-5; D gene unclear. Germline V gene sequence: CDR1 SGHDT, CDR2 YYEEEE. With 2 bases removed from V and 4 bases from J, the gap between germline ends came to 10 bases. The CDR3 is 14 amino acids. For the CDR3, the DNA is TGTGCCAGCAGCTTAAGGACCGGGAATCAGCCCCAGCATTTT. Amino acid sequence: CASSLRTGNQPQHF.

This chain uses TRBV25-1 with TRBJ2-5, with 10 bases matching TRBD2. From germline, CDR1 is MGHDK and CDR2 SYGVNS. V was pared by 4 bases and J by 9 bases, with 2 bases of the junction left unmatched. This CDR3 has 12 amino acids. The CDR3 nucleotides read TGTGCCAGCAGTGGGAGCGGGGGGGCCCAGTACTTC. It translates to CASSGSGGAQYF.

This clone was found once. The chain employs TRBV7-3 and TRBJ1-6; 7 nucleotides align to TRBD1. Per germline, CDR1 SGHTA and CDR2 FQGTGA. Unmatched junction bases numbered 11, after V lost 9 bases and J lost 6 bases. The CDR3 sequence is 15 residues long. The CDR3 coding sequence is TGTGCCAGTTCGCAGGGGACAGCACCTAATTCACCCCTCCACTTT. This codes for CASSQGTAPNSPLHF.

The chain combines TRBV6-1 with TRBJ2-3; the D is unclear. Per germline, CDR1 MNHNS and CDR2 SASEGT. V lost 1 base to trimming and J lost 5 bases, with 10 bases between them. This CDR3 has 14 amino acids. CDR3: CASSEGAVGDTQYF. The DNA of the CDR3 is TGTGCCAGCAGTGAAGGGGCAGTGGGAGATACGCAGTATTTT.

The rearrangement links TRBV6-5 to TRBJ1-6; TRBD1 matches 7 bases. This CDR3 has 15 residues. Looked up from germline, CDR1 is MNHEY and CDR2 is SVGAGI. V trimming: 5 bases; J trimming: 7 bases; junction bases outside the gene matches: 8. CDR3 amino acids: CASSKTRQGNSPLHF. The CDR3 DNA reads as TGTGCCAGCAGTAAAACTCGACAGGGAAATTCACCCCTCCACTTT.

The chain has TRBV2 and TRBJ1-2, with 8 bases matching TRBD1. Germline trimming cut 4 bases from V and 8 bases from J; bases unmatched to any gene: 6. CDR1 is SNHLY and CDR2 is FYNNEI in the germline V gene. The length of the CDR3 is 13 residues. For the CDR3, the DNA is TGTGCCAGCAGTGCCCGACAGGGGAGAGGCTACACCTTC. Its translation: CASSARQGRGYTF. Full variable domain (missing parts from reference TRBV2 and TRBJ1-2): EPEVTQTPSHQVTQMGQEVILRCVPISNHLYFYWYRQILGQKVEFLVSFYNNEISEKSEIFDDQFSVERPDGSNFTLKIRSTKLEDSAMYFCASSARQGRGYTFGSGTRLTVV.

The chain combines TRBV6-5 with TRBJ1-1, with D unresolved. V lost 0 bases and J lost 1, with 6 bases in between. This CDR3 is 14 amino acids long. In germline, CDR1 is MNHEY, CDR2 SVGAGI. The CDR3 DNA follows: TGTGCCAGCAGTTACTCTGGCAGGAACACTGAAGCTTTCTTT. This translates into CASSYSGRNTEAFF.

The rearrangement joins TRBV5-1 to TRBJ1-4, with a tentative D call TRBD1 (5 bases). The germline gives CDR1 SGHRS, CDR2 YFSETQ. This CDR3 comprises 15 residues. V was shortened by 0 bases and J by 5 bases, with 11 bases between the two germline ends. The CDR3 is CASSLGAGTNEKLFF. The CDR3 bases are TGCGCCAGCAGCTTGGGAGCAGGGACCAATGAAAAACTGTTTTTT. Based on the CDR3 plus reference TRBV5-1 and TRBJ1-4, the full variable domain is KAGVTQTPRYLIKTRGQQVTLSCSPISGHRSVSWYQQTPGQGLQFLFEYFSETQRNKGNFPGRFSGRQFSNSRSEMNVSTLELGDSALYLCASSLGAGTNEKLFFGSGTQLSVL.

V and J are TRBV9 and TRBJ2-1; TRBD2 aligns across 8 bases. The CDR3 runs to 15 residues. Germline trimming cut 0 bases from V and 8 bases from J; bases unmatched to any gene: 7. The V gene's germline CDR1 is SGDLS and CDR2 YYNGEE. Here the CDR3 reads CASSVGSGAYYEQFF. The CDR3 nucleotides read TGTGCCAGCAGCGTAGGTAGCGGGGCTTACTATGAGCAGTTCTTC.

The V gene is TRBV10-3, the J gene TRBJ1-2, with D unresolved. There are 14 residues in the CDR3. Trimming took off 3 bases at V and 5 bases at J, with 13 bases between the two ends. CDR1 ENHRY and CDR2 SYGVKD come from the germline V gene. The CDR3 protein is CAISDSGKRYGYTF. The CDR3 DNA sequence: TGTGCCATCAGTGATTCTGGCAAGAGGTATGGCTACACCTTC.

This chain joins TRBV19 and TRBJ1-5; 8 bases match TRBD1. The CDR3 length is 16 residues. Per the germline V gene, CDR1 is LNHDA and CDR2 is SQIVND (reference sequence). V lost 0 bases, J lost 6 bases, and 7 bases stayed unmatched. The CDR3 DNA sequence: TGTGCCAGTAGTATAGAGGGCAGGGGGCGTCTTCAGCCCCAGCATTTT. As protein: CASSIEGRGRLQPQHF.

The J gene is TRBJ1-2, the V gene TRBV7-9; 7 positions match TRBD1. CDR3 length: 16 residues. With 5 bases clipped from V and 5 bases from J, the junction kept 14 bases outside the gene matches. Germline V lookup: CDR1 SEHNR, CDR2 FQNEAQ (reference sequence). The CDR3 sequence: CASSPGGQPPAYGYTF. In DNA form, the CDR3 reads TGTGCCAGCAGCCCGGGGGGACAGCCACCGGCGTATGGCTACACCTTC.

This clone was seen once. The chain employs TRBV28 and TRBJ2-5; D not certain. Trimming took off 7 bases at V and 2 bases at J, with 17 bases between the two ends. Germline assignment: CDR1 MDHEN and CDR2 SYDVKM. This CDR3 comprises 15 residues. The CDR3 loop is CASNTALQKQETQYF. The DNA of the CDR3 is TGTGCCAGCAACACAGCGTTACAGAAGCAAGAGACCCAGTACTTC.

The chain carries TRBV27 and TRBJ2-5; weak D call: TRBD2 (7 bases). The CDR3 runs to 14 residues. V was pared by 5 bases and J by 7 bases, with 17 bases between. Germline V gene sequence: CDR1 MNHEY, CDR2 SMNVEV (reference sequence). The CDR3 DNA sequence: TGTGCCAGCAGTCCGAGGGGGGGCGGGGGGACCCAGTACTTC. The encoded protein is CASSPRGGGGTQYF.

The chain is built from TRBV18 and TRBJ1-3; unclear D gene. The CDR3 extends over 14 amino acids. Germline V gene sequence: CDR1 KGHSH, CDR2 LQKENI. Between the trimmed V and J ends, which lost 8 bases and 1 base, there was a span of 12 bases. CDR3 sequence: CASRSGRSGNTIYF. The DNA for the CDR3 is TGTGCCAGCCGTTCCGGGCGGTCTGGAAACACCATATATTTT.

In the case of this clone: Without the conserved terminal phenylalanine or tryptophan, this CDR3 likely stems from a read error. It is unclear where the CDR3 begins or ends on the DNA, so no DNA is shown, and the CDR3 is as TCRdb lists it. The chain has TRBV19 and TRBJ2-6; the D segment call TRBD2 is taken from the table without a DNA check. 9 amino acids form the CDR3, both terminal residues included. Germline CDR1 is LNHDA and CDR2 is SQIVND (reference sequence). CDR3 sequence: CASSIVGDG.

V and J are TRBV15 and TRBJ1-6, with D possibly matching TRBD1 (5 bases). The V gene lost 5 bases and the J gene lost 7 bases, with 15 bases spanning the gap. This CDR3 is 15 amino acids long. Per germline, CDR1 LNHNV and CDR2 YYDKDF (reference sequence). This CDR3 is CATSVNQGGNSPLHF. The CDR3 bases are TGTGCCACCAGCGTTAACCAGGGAGGCAATTCACCCCTCCACTTT. The whole variable domain, remainder taken from reference TRBV15 and TRBJ1-6, is DAMVIQNPRYQVTQFGKPVTLSCSQTLNHNVMYWYQQKSSQAPKLLFHYYDKDFNNEADTPDNFQSRRPNTSFCFLDIRSPGLGDTAMYLCATSVNQGGNSPLHFGNGTRLTVT.

This chain connects TRBV7-3 to TRBJ2-3; 8 positions agree with TRBD2. CDR1 and CDR2 from the germline V gene are SGHTA and FQGTGA. There are 15 residues in the CDR3. The V and J ends lost 6 bases and 2 bases, in that order; junction bases with no gene match: 7. CDR3 sequence: CASSPTSEFTDTQYF. The CDR3, as DNA: TGTGCCAGCAGTCCGACTAGCGAATTCACAGATACGCAGTATTTT.

The chain joins TRBV2 to TRBJ2-5; no clear D. V was trimmed by 2 bases and J by 7 bases, leaving 17 bases between them. Germline V gene data show CDR1 as SNHLY and CDR2 as FYNNEI. This CDR3 region has 15 residues. The CDR3 DNA reads TGTGCCAGCAGTGAATTTGCAGAACCCCCCGCGACCCAGTACTTC. Translating gives CASSEFAEPPATQYF.

The rearrangement uses TRBV6-5 and TRBJ2-7; 12 nucleotides match TRBD2. The junction had 9 bases not matched to a gene; V was cut back by 8 bases and J by 4 bases. There are 15 residues in the CDR3. CDR1 and CDR2 (germline): MNHEY, SVGAGI. CDR3 region: CASSPTGTSGYEQYV. DNA for the CDR3: TGTGCCAGCTCCCCAACCGGGACTAGCGGGTACGAGCAGTACGTC.

V usage is TRBV6-4 and J usage is TRBJ2-1; D gene uncertain. V was cut by 3 bases and J by 0 bases, with 9 bases left in between. Per the germline V gene, CDR1 is MRHNA and CDR2 is SNTAGT. CDR3 length equals 15 residues. CDR3 DNA sequence: TGTGCCAGCAGTGAAGGCGCAAGCTCCTACAATGAGCAGTTCTTC. Translating gives CASSEGASSYNEQFF.